This T cell receptor beta chain was sequenced for a study of blood T cells in healthy people across ages. This CDR3 region has 15 residues. Per the germline V gene, CDR1 is MNHEY and CDR2 is SVGEGT. The second PCR ran roughly 6 to 11 cycles with a sample-barcoded 5' primer and J-beta primers. MiXCR, applied by TCRdb to the 5' RACE reads, yields one record per CDR3 protein. The sample holds roughly 2 million distinct CDR3 sequences, 49% seen once. Sequencing used blood. This clonotype was sampled from a woman between 35 and 50 years old in good health. This chain uses TRBV6-2 or TRBV6-3 with TRBJ2-7; maybe TRBD1 (7 bases). With the DNA end fitting TRBJ2-5 better, the J assignment may be wrong. CDR3: CASSWTGLNGGTQYF. The CDR3 DNA sequence: TGTGCCAGCAGTTGGACAGGATTAAACGGGGGGACCCAGTACTTC.